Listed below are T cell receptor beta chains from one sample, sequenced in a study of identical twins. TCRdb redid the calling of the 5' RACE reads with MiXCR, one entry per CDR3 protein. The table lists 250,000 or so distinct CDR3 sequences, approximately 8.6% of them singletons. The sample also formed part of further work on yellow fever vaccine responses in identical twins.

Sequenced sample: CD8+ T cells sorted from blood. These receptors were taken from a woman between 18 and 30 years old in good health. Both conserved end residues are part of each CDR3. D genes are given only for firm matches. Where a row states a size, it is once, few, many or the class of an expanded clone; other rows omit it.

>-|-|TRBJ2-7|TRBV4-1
TGCGCCAGCAGCCAAGGGGCCGCGGGCTCCTACGAGCAGTACTTC
CASSQGAAGSYEQYF
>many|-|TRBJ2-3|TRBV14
TGTGCCAGCTCGGCTCAGCCTCCAGGGGATACGCAGTATTTT
CASSAQPPGDTQYF
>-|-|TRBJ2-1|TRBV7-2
TGTGCCAGCAGCGGAGTATCGCCTGAGCAGTTCTTC
CASSGVSPEQFF
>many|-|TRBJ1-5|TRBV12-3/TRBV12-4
TGTGCCAGCAGCCCTTGGGAGGGGACTGAAGGGCCCCAGCATTTT
CASSPWEGTEGPQHF
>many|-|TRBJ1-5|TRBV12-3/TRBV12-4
TGTGCCAGCAGCACAACGAGAAGCAATCAGCCCCAGCATTTT
CASSTTRSNQPQHF
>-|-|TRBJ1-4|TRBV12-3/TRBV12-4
TGTGCCAGCAGTTTACTCCTCGAGCAGGGCGAGAATGAAAAACTGTTTTTT
CASSLLLEQGENEKLFF
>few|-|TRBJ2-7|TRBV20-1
TGCAGTGCTAGCCCGGGACGTACTCTCGAGCAGTACTTC
CSASPGRTLEQYF
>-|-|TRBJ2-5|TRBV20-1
TGCAGTGCTAGAGTCTGGTCGGAGGAGACCCAGTACTTC
CSARVWSEETQYF
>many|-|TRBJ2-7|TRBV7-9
TGTGCCAGCAGCTTCTCTGGGGACCGCTACGAGCAGTACTTC
CASSFSGDRYEQYF
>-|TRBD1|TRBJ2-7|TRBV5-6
TGTGCCAGCAGCTTGGCGGACAGGGGGCGCGGGTACGAGCAGTACTTC
CASSLADRGRGYEQYF
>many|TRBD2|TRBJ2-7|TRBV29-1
TGCAGCGTCATAGCGGGAGGATACTACGAGCAGTACTTC
CSVIAGGYYEQYF
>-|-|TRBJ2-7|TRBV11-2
TGTGCCAGCACCGATATGGGCCACGAGCAGTACTTC
CASTDMGHEQYF
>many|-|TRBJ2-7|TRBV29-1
TGCAGCGGGAATGAGGACAGCTACGAGCAGTACTTC
CSGNEDSYEQYF
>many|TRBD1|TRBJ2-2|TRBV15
TGTGCCACCAGCAAGCACAGGGGGACCGGGGAGCTGTTTTTT
CATSKHRGTGELFF
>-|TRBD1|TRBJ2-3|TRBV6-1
TGTGCCAGCAGTGAAGCGGGGTTAACAGCGACAGGGAGCACAGATACGCAGTATTTT
CASSEAGLTATGSTDTQYF
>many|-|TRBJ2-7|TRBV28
TGTGCCAGCAGCCTTCGAGCGGACCCATACGAGCAGTACTTC
CASSLRADPYEQYF
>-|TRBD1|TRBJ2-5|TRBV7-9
TGTGCCAGCAGTTCTATAGTAGGACAGGGGGAAGAGACCCAGTACTTC
CASSSIVGQGEETQYF
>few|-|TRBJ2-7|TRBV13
TGTGCCAGCAGCTTAGTAGGGGGGACGGGCTACGAGCAGTACTTC
CASSLVGGTGYEQYF
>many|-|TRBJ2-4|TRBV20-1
TGCAGTGCTAGAGATTACTCCCCTGACTTAGTCAAAAACATTCAGTACTTC
CSARDYSPDLVKNIQYF
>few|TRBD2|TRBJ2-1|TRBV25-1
TGTGCCAGCAGGGGACTAGCTGTTGATGAGCAGTTCTTC
CASRGLAVDEQFF
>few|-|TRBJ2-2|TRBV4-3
TGCGCCAGCAACCTAAGGCTGGGGTACACCGGGGAGCTGTTTTTT
CASNLRLGYTGELFF
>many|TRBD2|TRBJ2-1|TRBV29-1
TGCAGCGTTGACACAGGTTGGACTAGCAGAAAGGAGCAGTTCTTC
CSVDTGWTSRKEQFF
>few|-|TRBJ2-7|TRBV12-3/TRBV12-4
TGTGCCAGCAGTCACGGGGCCGAGCAGTACTTC
CASSHGAEQYF
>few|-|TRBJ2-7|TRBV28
TGTGCCAGCAGTTCCAGACTAGTTGCGTACGAGCAGTACTTC
CASSSRLVAYEQYF
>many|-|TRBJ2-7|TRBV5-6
TGTGCCAGCAGCTTCGCGGGGACAGCCCTCCGGGAGCAGTACTTC
CASSFAGTALREQYF
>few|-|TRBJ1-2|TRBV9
TGTGCCAGCAGCGCCCCCCGAGAGTATGGCTACACCTTC
CASSAPREYGYTF
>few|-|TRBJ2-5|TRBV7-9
TGTGCCAGCAGGCACCGGGACCACCAAGAGACCCAGTACTTC
CASRHRDHQETQYF
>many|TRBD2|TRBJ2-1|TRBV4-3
TGCGCCAGCAGTAGGGGTCGGACTAGCGGGAGGGCCGTGTTCTTC
CASSRGRTSGRAVFF
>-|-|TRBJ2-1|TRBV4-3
TGCGCCAGCAGCCAAGTATCGGGGGCTGGTAATGAGCAGTTCTTC
CASSQVSGAGNEQFF
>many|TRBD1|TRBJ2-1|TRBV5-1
TGCGCCAGCAGCTTGGAGGCCACCGGGACAGGCTACAATGAGCAGTTCTTC
CASSLEATGTGYNEQFF
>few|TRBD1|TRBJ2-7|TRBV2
TGTGCCAGCTTCCCGGGACAGGGAGGGCACGAGCAGTACTTC
CASFPGQGGHEQYF
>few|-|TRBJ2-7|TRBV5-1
TGCGCCAGCCGCGGGTGGGACTTCGAGCAGTACTTC
CASRGWDFEQYF
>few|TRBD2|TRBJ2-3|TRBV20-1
TGCAGTGCTAGTGGCCTAGCGGGAGGACGCCGCACAGATACGCAGTATTTT
CSASGLAGGRRTDTQYF
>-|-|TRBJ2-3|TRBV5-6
TGTGCCAGCAGCTTGGAGCGCTACCCAGATACGCAGTATTTT
CASSLERYPDTQYF
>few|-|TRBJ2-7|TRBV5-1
TGCGCCAGCAGCTTGGACGGAGCCACTAGCCGCAGTATCGAGCAGTACTTC
CASSLDGATSRSIEQYF
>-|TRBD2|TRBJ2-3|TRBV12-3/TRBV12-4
TGTGCCAGCAGGGACCTGCGGGGGGTCGTCTCCACAGATACGCAGTATTTT
CASRDLRGVVSTDTQYF
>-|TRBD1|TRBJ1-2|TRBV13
TGTGCCAGCAGCTCCAGTCGGACAGGCGGCTACACCTTC
CASSSSRTGGYTF
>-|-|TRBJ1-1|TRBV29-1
TGCAGCGTTGAATTCGGGGGAAGCACTGAAGCTTTCTTT
CSVEFGGSTEAFF
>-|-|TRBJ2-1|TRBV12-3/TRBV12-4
TGTGCCAGCAGTTTCGGACTGAACAATGAGCAGTTCTTC
CASSFGLNNEQFF
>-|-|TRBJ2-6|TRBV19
TGTGCCAGTAGTATGGGTTTTTCGGCCTCTGGGGCCAACGTCCTGACTTTC
CASSMGFSASGANVLTF
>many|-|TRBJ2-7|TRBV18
TGTGCCAGCTCACCACAGGGACGGGTCTCCTACGAGCAGTACTTC
CASSPQGRVSYEQYF
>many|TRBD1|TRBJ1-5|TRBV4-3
TGCGCCAGCAGCCAAGATCGGCAGGGGGATCAGCCCCAGCATTTT
CASSQDRQGDQPQHF
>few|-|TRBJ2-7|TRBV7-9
TGTGCCAGCAGCTCTTTACAGGGTGATATGTACGAGCAGTACTTC
CASSSLQGDMYEQYF
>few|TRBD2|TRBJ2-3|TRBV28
TGTGCCAGCAGTTTATCAGTAGCGGGAGCAGCCGATACGCAGTATTTT
CASSLSVAGAADTQYF
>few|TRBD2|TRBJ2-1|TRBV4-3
TGCGCCAGCAGCCAAGATCTTTGGGGACTAGCGGGATACAATGAGCAGTTCTTC
CASSQDLWGLAGYNEQFF
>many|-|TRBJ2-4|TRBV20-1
TGCAGTAGATTAGCGGTAGCCAAAAACATTCAGTACTTC
CSRLAVAKNIQYF
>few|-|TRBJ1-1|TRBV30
TGTGCCTGGGGAAGGGAGTCGGGGACTGAAGCTTTCTTT
CAWGRESGTEAFF
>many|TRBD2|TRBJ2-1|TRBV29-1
TGCAGCGTTGAAGGATGGGAGGGGCTAAGCTCCTACAATGAGCAGTTCTTC
CSVEGWEGLSSYNEQFF
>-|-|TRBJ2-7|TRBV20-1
TGCAGTGCTAGAGATGGAAAGGGGTCGATCGTATACGAGCAGTACTTC
CSARDGKGSIVYEQYF
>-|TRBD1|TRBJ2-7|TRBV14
TGTGCCAGCAGCCGGCGGACAGGGGTCGAGCAGTACTTC
CASSRRTGVEQYF
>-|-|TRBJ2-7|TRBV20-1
TGCAGTGCAGCTAACCCAGGGGCTCCCTTTTACGAGCAGTACTTC
CSAANPGAPFYEQYF